Included here is one TCR beta chain sequence, with context. Its antigen is undetermined. This CDR3 spans 17 amino acids. Looked up from germline, CDR1 is SGHRS and CDR2 is YFSETQ. V dropped 0 bases and J dropped 1 base, with 17 bases sitting between them. Scientists isolated CD4+ T cells after a roughly 10-day culture period ended. Participants received two doses of either the BNT162b2 or mRNA-1273 vaccine. Half-medium replacement with IL-2 medium occurred on days 3 and 7. These data are taken from a study of vaccination effects on CD4 cells after COVID-19. About the study: With 7.5 to 10 ug/ml peptides and roughly 11 IU/ml IL-2, around 2.1 million PBMC per well were cultured.

The table came from immunoSEQ multiplex PCR; TCRdb's copy has only in-frame clones and leaves some out. The sample lists about 40,000 clones, about 67% seen once, with roughly 8% in the top ten. Study results and limitations: Clones induced by infection and by vaccine showed marked clonal contraction late after vaccination. Researchers report that only 1 of 255 vaccine-induced clones in healthy vaccinees cross-reacted with common cold coronaviruses.

The chain is built from TRBV5-1 and TRBJ2-7, with TRBD2 as a possible D gene (6 bases). The source was CD4+ T cells from PBMCs cultured without peptide, collected after COVID-19 vaccination. This TCR was recovered from a human donor who received a COVID-19 vaccine. CDR3 DNA sequence: TGCGCCAGCAGCTTGGACGGGGGTCGTACATGGTCCTACGAGCAGTACTTC. Protein: CASSLDGGRTWSYEQYF. Full variable domain (rest looked up from reference TRBV5-1 and TRBJ2-7): KAGVTQTPRYLIKTRGQQVTLSCSPISGHRSVSWYQQTPGQGLQFLFEYFSETQRNKGNFPGRFSGRQFSNSRSEMNVSTLELGDSALYLCASSLDGGRTWSYEQYFGPGTRLTVT.